These T cell receptor beta chains were read from a single sample in a study of cytomegalovirus exposure and HLA in healthy donors. Some clones are missing from TCRdb's copy, which holds only in-frame ones; the method was immunoSEQ multiplex PCR. Found here are some 170,000 clones, about three quarters of them singletons; the top ten hold 6.3%. Sequencing was done on a sample of PBMCs. Source of these receptors: a man aged 35-49 years in good health and CMV-seropositive. CDR3s include the opening cysteine and the closing phenylalanine or tryptophan. Fields, in order: J gene, clone size, D gene, V gene, CDR3 protein, CDR3 DNA. The D gene is left open where the match is weak. Clone sizes are given selectively: once, few, many, or a class where the clone is expanded.

J: TRBJ1-1
size: .
D: .
V: TRBV6-1
CDR3: CASRGVWTEAFF
DNA: TGTGCCAGCAGAGGGGTGTGGACTGAAGCTTTCTTT

J: TRBJ1-2
size: .
D: .
V: TRBV11-2
CDR3: CASSSQITDYGYTF
DNA: TGTGCCAGCAGCTCACAGATAACGGACTATGGCTACACCTTC

J: TRBJ2-2
size: .
D: TRBD2
V: TRBV28
CDR3: CASSVGLAGELFF
DNA: TGTGCCAGCAGTGTGGGGCTAGCGGGAGAGCTGTTTTTT

J: TRBJ2-3
size: .
D: TRBD2
V: TRBV7-9
CDR3: CASTLAGLASDTQYF
DNA: TGTGCCAGCACTCTCGCGGGACTAGCCTCAGATACGCAGTATTTT

J: TRBJ2-5
size: .
D: TRBD1
V: TRBV7-9
CDR3: CASSSDRGVPQTQYF
DNA: TGTGCCAGCAGTAGCGACAGGGGGGTTCCGCAGACCCAGTACTTC

J: TRBJ2-1
size: .
D: TRBD2
V: TRBV5-1
CDR3: CASSWTSGGGEQFF
DNA: TGCGCCAGCAGCTGGACTAGCGGGGGCGGGGAGCAGTTCTTC

J: TRBJ2-7
size: .
D: TRBD2
V: TRBV5-1
CDR3: CASSLALAGNSCEQYF
DNA: TGCGCCAGCAGCTTGGCCCTAGCGGGAAACTCCTGCGAGCAGTACTTC

J: TRBJ1-1
size: few
D: .
V: TRBV7-9
CDR3: CASATWGGDEITEAFF
DNA: TGTGCCAGCGCAACTTGGGGAGGGGACGAGATCACTGAAGCTTTCTTT

J: TRBJ2-1
size: .
D: .
V: TRBV2
CDR3: CASSELASPYNEQFF
DNA: TGTGCCAGCAGTGAATTGGCTAGTCCTTACAATGAGCAGTTCTTC

J: TRBJ2-1
size: .
D: TRBD2
V: TRBV10-2
CDR3: CASSAGSGRAPVGNEQFF
DNA: TGCGCCAGCAGTGCGGGAAGCGGGAGGGCCCCAGTCGGAAATGAGCAGTTCTTC

J: TRBJ2-1
size: .
D: .
V: TRBV6-1
CDR3: CASSDRGPYNEQFF
DNA: TGTGCCAGCAGTGACAGGGGCCCTTACAATGAGCAGTTCTTC

J: TRBJ1-2
size: few
D: TRBD1
V: TRBV16
CDR3: CASSPSGQGGYGYTF
DNA: TGTGCCAGCAGCCCTTCAGGACAGGGTGGATATGGCTACACCTTC

J: TRBJ2-2
size: .
D: .
V: TRBV5-1
CDR3: CASSLVVGVNTGELFF
DNA: TGCGCCAGCAGCTTGGTGGTGGGAGTGAACACCGGGGAGCTGTTTTTT

J: TRBJ2-7
size: few
D: .
V: TRBV7-2
CDR3: CASRQHGRGETYEQYF
DNA: TGTGCCAGCAGGCAACACGGGAGAGGGGAAACCTACGAGCAGTACTTC

J: TRBJ2-3
size: .
D: .
V: TRBV14
CDR3: CASSLIAGHSTDTQYF
DNA: TGTGCCAGCAGCCTAATTGCGGGTCATAGCACAGATACGCAGTATTTT

J: TRBJ1-2
size: .
D: TRBD1
V: TRBV5-1
CDR3: CASSLVTGDSYGYTF
DNA: TGCGCCAGCAGCTTGGTAACAGGGGACTCCTATGGCTACACCTTC

J: TRBJ2-2
size: .
D: .
V: TRBV2
CDR3: CANSLFTGELFF
DNA: TGTGCCAACAGTCTGTTCACCGGGGAGCTGTTTTTT